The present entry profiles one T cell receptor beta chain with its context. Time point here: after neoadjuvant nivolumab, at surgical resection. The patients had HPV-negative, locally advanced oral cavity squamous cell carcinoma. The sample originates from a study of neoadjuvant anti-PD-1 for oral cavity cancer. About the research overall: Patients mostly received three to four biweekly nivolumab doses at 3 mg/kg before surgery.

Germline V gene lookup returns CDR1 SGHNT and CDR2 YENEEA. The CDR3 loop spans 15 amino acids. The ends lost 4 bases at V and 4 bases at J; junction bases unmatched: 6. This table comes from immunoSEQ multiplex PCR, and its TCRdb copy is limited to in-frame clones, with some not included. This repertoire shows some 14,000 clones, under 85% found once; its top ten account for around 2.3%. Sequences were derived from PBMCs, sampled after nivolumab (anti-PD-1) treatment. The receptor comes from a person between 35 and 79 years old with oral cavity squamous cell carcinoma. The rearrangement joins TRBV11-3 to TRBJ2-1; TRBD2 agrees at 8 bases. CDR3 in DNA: TGTGCCAGCAGCTCAGGGCTAGCGGGTTACAATGAGCAGTTCTTC. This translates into CASSSGLAGYNEQFF.